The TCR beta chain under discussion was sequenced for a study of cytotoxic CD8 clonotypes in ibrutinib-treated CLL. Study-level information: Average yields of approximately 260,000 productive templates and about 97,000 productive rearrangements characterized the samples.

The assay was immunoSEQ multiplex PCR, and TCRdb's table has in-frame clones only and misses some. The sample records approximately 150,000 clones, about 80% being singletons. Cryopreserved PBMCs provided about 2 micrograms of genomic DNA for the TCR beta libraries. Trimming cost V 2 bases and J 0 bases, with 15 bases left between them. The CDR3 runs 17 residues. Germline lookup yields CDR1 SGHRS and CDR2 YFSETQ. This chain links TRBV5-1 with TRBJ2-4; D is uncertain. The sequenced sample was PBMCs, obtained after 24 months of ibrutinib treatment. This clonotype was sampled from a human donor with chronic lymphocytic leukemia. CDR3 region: CASSLGDSWLAKNIQYF. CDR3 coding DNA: TGCGCCAGCAGCTTAGGTGATAGCTGGCTAGCCAAAAACATTCAGTACTTC.